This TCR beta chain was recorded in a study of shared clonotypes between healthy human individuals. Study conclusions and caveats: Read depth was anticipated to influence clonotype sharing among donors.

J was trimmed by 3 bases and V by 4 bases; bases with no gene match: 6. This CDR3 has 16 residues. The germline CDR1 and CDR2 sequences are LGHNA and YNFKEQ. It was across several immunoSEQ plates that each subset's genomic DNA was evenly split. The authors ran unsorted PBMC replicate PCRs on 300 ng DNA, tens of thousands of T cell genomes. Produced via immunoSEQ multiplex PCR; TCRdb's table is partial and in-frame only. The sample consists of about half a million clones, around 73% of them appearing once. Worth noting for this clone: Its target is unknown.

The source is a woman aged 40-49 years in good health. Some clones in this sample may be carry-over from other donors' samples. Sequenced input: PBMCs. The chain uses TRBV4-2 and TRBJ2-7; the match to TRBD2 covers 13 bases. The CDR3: CASSPGLAGAFYEQYF. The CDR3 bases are TGTGCCAGCAGCCCAGGACTAGCGGGGGCCTTCTACGAGCAGTACTTC.